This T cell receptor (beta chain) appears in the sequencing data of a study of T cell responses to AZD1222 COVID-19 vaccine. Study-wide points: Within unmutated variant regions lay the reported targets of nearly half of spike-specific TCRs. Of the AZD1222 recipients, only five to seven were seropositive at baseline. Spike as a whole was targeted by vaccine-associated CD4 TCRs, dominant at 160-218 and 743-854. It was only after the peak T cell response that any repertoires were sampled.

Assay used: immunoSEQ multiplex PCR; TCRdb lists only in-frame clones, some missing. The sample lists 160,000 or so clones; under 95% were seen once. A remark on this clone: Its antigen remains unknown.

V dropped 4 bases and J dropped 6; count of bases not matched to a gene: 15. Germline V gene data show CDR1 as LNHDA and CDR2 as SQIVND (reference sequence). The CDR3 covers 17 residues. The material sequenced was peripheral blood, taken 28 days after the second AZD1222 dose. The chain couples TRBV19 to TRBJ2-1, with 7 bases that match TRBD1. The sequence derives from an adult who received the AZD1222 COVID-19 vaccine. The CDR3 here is CASSTPDRAGPFNEQFF. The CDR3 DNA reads TGTGCCAGTAGTACCCCCGACAGGGCTGGCCCCTTCAATGAGCAGTTCTTC. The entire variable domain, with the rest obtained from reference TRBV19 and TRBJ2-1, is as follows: DGGITQSPKYLFRKEGQNVTLSCEQNLNHDAMYWYRQDPGQGLRLIYYSQIVNDFQKGDIAEGYSVSREKKESFPLTVTSAQKNPTAFYLCASSTPDRAGPFNEQFFGPGTRLTVL.